This T cell receptor (beta chain) is from a study of T-cell memory formation after mild COVID-19. This clonotype showed up just a few times. Its antigen is still unknown. From germline, CDR1 is ENHRY and CDR2 SYGVKD. This CDR3 contains 13 residues. Trimming removed 8 bases at V and 0 bases at J, with 8 bases between. Study observations and caveats: Whereas later expanders leaned CD4+, clones contracting day 15 to 85 showed a balanced CD4/CD8 makeup.

TCRdb called the 5' RACE reads again in MiXCR, with one record for every CDR3 protein. The data hold 350,000 or so distinct CDR3 sequences, with 20% to 25% observed a single time. The clonotype originates from a man aged 18 to 29 who had mild COVID-19 (a few samples of this study predate the infection). Cell type and time point are not known. Sequencing input: PBMCs or a T cell subset sorted from them (not recorded which). The chain is built from TRBV10-3 and TRBJ1-3, with a tentative D call TRBD1 (5 bases). In DNA, the CDR3 is TGTGCCATCTTGGACAACTCTGGAAACACCATATATTTT. Translated: CAILDNSGNTIYF.